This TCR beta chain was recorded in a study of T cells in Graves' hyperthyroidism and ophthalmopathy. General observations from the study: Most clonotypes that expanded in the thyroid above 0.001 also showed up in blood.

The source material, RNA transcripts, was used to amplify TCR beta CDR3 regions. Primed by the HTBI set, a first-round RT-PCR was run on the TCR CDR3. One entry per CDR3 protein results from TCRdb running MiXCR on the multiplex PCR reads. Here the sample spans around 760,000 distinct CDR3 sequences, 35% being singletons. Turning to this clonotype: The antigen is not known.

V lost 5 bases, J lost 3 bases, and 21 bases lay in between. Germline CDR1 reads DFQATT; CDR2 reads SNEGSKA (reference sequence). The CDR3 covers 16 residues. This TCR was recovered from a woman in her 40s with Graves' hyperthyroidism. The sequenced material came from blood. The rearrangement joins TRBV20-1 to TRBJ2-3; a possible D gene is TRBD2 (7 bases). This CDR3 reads CSAESGGGARTDTQYF. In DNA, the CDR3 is TGCAGTGCTGAATCTGGGGGGGGGGCGCGAACAGATACGCAGTATTTT.